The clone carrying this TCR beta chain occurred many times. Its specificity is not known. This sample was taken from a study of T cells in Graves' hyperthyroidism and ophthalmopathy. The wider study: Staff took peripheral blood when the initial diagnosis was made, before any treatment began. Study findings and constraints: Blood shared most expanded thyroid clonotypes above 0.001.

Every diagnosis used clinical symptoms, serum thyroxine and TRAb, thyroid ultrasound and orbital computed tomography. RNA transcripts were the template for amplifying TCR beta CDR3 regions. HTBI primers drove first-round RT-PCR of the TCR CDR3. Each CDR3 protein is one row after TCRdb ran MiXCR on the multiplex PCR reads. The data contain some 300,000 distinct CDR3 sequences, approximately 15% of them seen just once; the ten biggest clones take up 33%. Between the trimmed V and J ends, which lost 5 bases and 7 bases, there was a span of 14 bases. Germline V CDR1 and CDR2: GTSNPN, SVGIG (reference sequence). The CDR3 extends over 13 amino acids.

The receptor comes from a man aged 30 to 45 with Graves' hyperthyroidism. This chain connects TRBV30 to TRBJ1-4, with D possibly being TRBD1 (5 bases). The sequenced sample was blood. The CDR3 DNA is TGTGCCTGGGACGGGGGGTACACTGAAAAACTGTTTTTT. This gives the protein CAWDGGYTEKLFF.